The 15 T cell receptor beta chains below were found in one sample sequenced in a study of T cell clones after liver transplantation. The method was immunoSEQ multiplex PCR; TCRdb's version includes in-frame clones alone and lacks a portion of them. This table has around 26,000 clones, 55% to 70% appearing once. The sequencing here drew on CD4+ T cells from blood, taken before liver transplant. These receptors originate from a human donor who received a liver transplant.

This chain connects TRBV9 to TRBJ1-4; D perhaps matches TRBD1 (5 bases). The CDR3 loop spans 16 amino acids. Trimming pared 0 bases from V and 4 bases from J, leaving 13 bases between. Germline V gene lookup returns CDR1 SGDLS and CDR2 YYNGEE. CDR3 DNA: TGTGCCAGCAGCGTAGACTTTCAGGGCGGTAATGAAAAACTGTTTTTT. It is translated as CASSVDFQGGNEKLFF.

The chain recombines TRBV28 with TRBJ2-3, with TRBD2 identical over 9 bases. J gave up 5 bases and V 5 bases, and 11 bases lay outside the gene matches. The CDR3 spans 16 residues. The germline gives CDR1 MDHEN, CDR2 SYDVKM. CDR3 coding DNA: TGTGCCAGCAGTCACTTTATGGCGGGGGGGCAAGATACGCAGTATTTT. Its protein product is CASSHFMAGGQDTQYF.

This clone was picked up a small number of times. V is TRBV6-4 and J is TRBJ1-5; D unclear. CDR1 MRHNA and CDR2 SNTAGT come from the germline V gene. The CDR3 has 13 amino acids. The ends were cut back, 5 bases at V and 3 bases at J, with 8 bases in the middle. CDR3 nucleotides: TGTGCCAGCAGTTCAACAGACAATCAGCCCCAGCATTTT. Translating gives CASSSTDNQPQHF.

The genes are TRBV6-5 and TRBJ1-1, with 11 bases identical to TRBD1. The CDR3 is 15 residues long. Germline trimming cut 5 bases from V and 4 bases from J; bases unmatched to any gene: 6. Germline V lookup: CDR1 MNHEY, CDR2 SVGAGI. This chain's CDR3 is CASSLRGQGGTEAFF. In DNA form, the CDR3 reads TGTGCCAGCAGTCTCAGGGGACAGGGGGGCACTGAAGCTTTCTTT.

In this sample, this clone turned up a few times. The rearrangement joins TRBV2 to TRBJ2-7; either TRBD1 or TRBD2 may fit D (5 bases each). This CDR3 contains 13 residues. V gave up 8 bases and J gave up 3 bases, with 14 bases separating them. Germline V gene sequence: CDR1 SNHLY, CDR2 FYNNEI. This CDR3 reads CASVRDRDYEQYF. The CDR3 DNA reads TGTGCCAGCGTCCGGGACCGGGACTACGAGCAGTACTTC.

The J gene is TRBJ1-4, the V gene TRBV19, with D perhaps TRBD1 (5 bases). This CDR3 is 14 amino acids long. Germline loops: CDR1 LNHDA, CDR2 SQIVND (reference sequence). The V end was cut by 5 bases, the J end by 4 bases, with 11 bases between. CDR3 in DNA: TGTGCCAGTAGTCCTCAGGGTTTTAATGAAAAACTGTTTTTT. It yields the protein CASSPQGFNEKLFF.

The chain joins TRBV2 to TRBJ2-2; D gene uncertain. V shed 5 bases and J shed 4 bases, with 11 bases lying between them. The CDR3 spans 14 residues. CDR1 and CDR2 (germline): SNHLY, FYNNEI. The CDR3 nucleotides are TGTGCCAGCAGTATTGAGCCGGTCACCGGGGAGCTGTTTTTT. Encoded protein: CASSIEPVTGELFF.

The rearrangement uses TRBV13 and TRBJ1-1; unclear D gene. Germline V gene data show CDR1 as PRHDT and CDR2 as FYEKMQ (reference sequence). CDR3 size: 14 residues. V was clipped by 0 bases and J by 10 bases, with 15 bases between them. This CDR3 is CASSLGRSQRSAFF. The CDR3, as DNA: TGTGCCAGCAGCTTAGGCCGGTCGCAACGGTCAGCTTTCTTT. The complete variable domain, with remaining parts taken from reference TRBV13 and TRBJ1-1, reads AAGVIQSPRHLIKEKRETATLKCYPIPRHDTVYWYQQGPGQDPQFLISFYEKMQSDKGSIPDRFSAQQFSDYHSELNMSSLELGDSALYFCASSLGRSQRSAFFGQGTRLTVV.

The V gene is TRBV5-1, the J gene TRBJ2-3, with D maybe TRBD2 (5 bases). V was shortened by 4 bases and J by 0 bases, with 15 bases between the two germline ends. This CDR3 has 16 residues. Germline values: CDR1 SGHRS, CDR2 YFSETQ. The CDR3 reads CASSPSGGASTDTQYF. The CDR3 region has the DNA TGCGCCAGCAGCCCAAGCGGTGGAGCTAGCACAGATACGCAGTATTTT.

The J gene is TRBJ2-5, the V gene TRBV27, with TRBD2 identical over 10 bases. The CDR3 spans 16 residues. Germline values: CDR1 MNHEY, CDR2 SMNVEV (reference sequence). Trimming cost V 4 bases and J 7 bases; bases outside gene matches: 12. The CDR3 DNA is TGTGCCAGCAGTTCGTACAATCTAGCGGGAGTAGTGACCCAGTACTTC. Residues: CASSSYNLAGVVTQYF.

This clone has just a few counts. The chain carries TRBV30 and TRBJ1-1, with 9 bases matching TRBD1. V shed 3 bases, J shed 6 bases, and the junction held 5 bases outside the gene matches. Germline V gives CDR1 GTSNPN, CDR2 SVGIG (reference sequence). The CDR3 spans 13 residues. The CDR3 is CAWSGTGIPEAFF. The CDR3 nucleotides are TGTGCCTGGAGCGGGACAGGGATCCCTGAAGCTTTCTTT.

The chain carries TRBV7-2 and TRBJ2-3; D is uncertain. Per the germline V gene, CDR1 is SGHTA and CDR2 is FQGNSA. CDR3 length equals 12 residues. V gave up 5 bases and J gave up 12 bases, with 15 bases separating them. CDR3 DNA: TGTGCCAGCAGCCACCCCGCAAGCGATCAGTATTTT. Its translation: CASSHPASDQYF.

The V call is TRBV2, the J call TRBJ2-2; maybe TRBD1 (5 bases). Germline V gene data show CDR1 as SNHLY and CDR2 as FYNNEI. V lost 0 bases, J lost 3 bases, and 14 bases lay in between. The CDR3 sequence is 17 residues long. In DNA, the CDR3 is TGTGCCAGCAGTGAAGCCAGACAGATACTATACACCGGGGAGCTGTTTTTT. Translating gives CASSEARQILYTGELFF.

The chain joins TRBV10-3 to TRBJ2-5; possibly TRBD2 for D (5 bases). Germline lookup yields CDR1 ENHRY and CDR2 SYGVKD. V shed 6 bases and J shed 2 bases, with 13 bases lying between them. This CDR3 has 14 residues. The CDR3 coding sequence is TGTGCCATCAGGGACTCGGGTCAACAAGAGACCCAGTACTTC. Its protein is CAIRDSGQQETQYF.

The CDR3 sequence is CASSFSQTPGGVSNEKLFF. In nucleotides, the CDR3 is TGTGCCAGCAGTTTCAGTCAAACCCCAGGGGGCGTATCTAATGAAAAACTGTTTTTT. This chain joins TRBV28 and TRBJ1-4; 8 positions agree with TRBD1. The V gene's germline CDR1 is MDHEN and CDR2 SYDVKM. CDR3 length: 19 amino acids. V lost 3 bases and J lost 3; bases outside the gene matches: 15.